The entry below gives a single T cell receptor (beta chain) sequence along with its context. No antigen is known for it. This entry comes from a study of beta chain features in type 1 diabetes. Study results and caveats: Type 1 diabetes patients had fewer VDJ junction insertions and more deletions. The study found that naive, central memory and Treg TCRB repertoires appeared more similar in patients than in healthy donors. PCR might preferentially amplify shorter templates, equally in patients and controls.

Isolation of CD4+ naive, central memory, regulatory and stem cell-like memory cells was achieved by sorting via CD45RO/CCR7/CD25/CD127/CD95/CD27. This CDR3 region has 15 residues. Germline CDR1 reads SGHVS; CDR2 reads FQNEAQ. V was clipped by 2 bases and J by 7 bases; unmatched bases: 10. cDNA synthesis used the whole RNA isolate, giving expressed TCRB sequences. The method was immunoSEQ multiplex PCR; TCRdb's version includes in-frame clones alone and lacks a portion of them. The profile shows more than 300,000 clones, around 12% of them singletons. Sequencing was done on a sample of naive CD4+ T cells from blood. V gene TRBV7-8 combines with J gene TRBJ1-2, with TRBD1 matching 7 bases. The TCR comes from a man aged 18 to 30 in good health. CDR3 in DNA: TGTGCCAGCAGCTTACCTGGAGACAGGGTGCTTGGCTACACCTTC. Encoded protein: CASSLPGDRVLGYTF.